These T cell receptor beta chains were read from a single sample in a study of glioma-infiltrating T cells. One entry per CDR3 protein, called by TCRdb with MiXCR from the multiplex PCR reads. Of under 200,000 distinct CDR3 sequences listed, about 40% are singletons. The material sequenced was glioma tissue, nonneoplastic brain tissue, or PBMCs (not recorded which). All receptors derive from a human donor with low-grade glioma or glioblastoma, undergoing nonglioma brain surgery, or in good health (not recorded which). Both conserved end residues are part of each CDR3. D genes are given only for firm matches. Expanded clones are given a class, and other clones once, few, many or no size at all.

d_call: -
v_call: TRBV9
clone_size: few
j_call: TRBJ1-1
cdr3_nt: TGTGCCAGCAGCGTGCTGGAGGGCACTGAAGCTTTCTTT
cdr3_aa: CASSVLEGTEAFF

d_call: -
v_call: TRBV2
clone_size: -
j_call: TRBJ1-5
cdr3_nt: TGTGCCAGCTCCGTACAAAACCAACAGCCCCAGCATTTT
cdr3_aa: CASSVQNQQPQHF

d_call: -
v_call: TRBV28
clone_size: -
j_call: TRBJ2-2
cdr3_nt: TGTGCCATCAAATCTGCCGGGAACACCGGGGAGCTGTTTTTT
cdr3_aa: CAIKSAGNTGELFF

d_call: -
v_call: TRBV4-1
clone_size: -
j_call: TRBJ1-2
cdr3_nt: TGCGCCAGCAGCCAATTACTAGCCCTTTCTAACTATGGCTACACCTTC
cdr3_aa: CASSQLLALSNYGYTF

d_call: TRBD2
v_call: TRBV7-8
clone_size: many
j_call: TRBJ2-3
cdr3_nt: TGTGCCAGCAGCTTAGTGCGGGAGTATGGGATAGATACGCAGTATTTT
cdr3_aa: CASSLVREYGIDTQYF

d_call: -
v_call: TRBV29-1
clone_size: -
j_call: TRBJ2-1
cdr3_nt: TGCAGCGTTCGTAGCTGGAGACTAGGTTATGAGCAGTTCTTC
cdr3_aa: CSVRSWRLGYEQFF

d_call: -
v_call: TRBV6-1
clone_size: many
j_call: TRBJ2-7
cdr3_nt: TGTGCCAGCAGTGAAGCTGATACGGGGACACAAAAGAAGGAGTACTTC
cdr3_aa: CASSEADTGTQKKEYF

d_call: -
v_call: TRBV29-1
clone_size: -
j_call: TRBJ2-1
cdr3_nt: TGCAGCGTATTCCTGGCGGCTTTCAATGAGCAGTTCTTC
cdr3_aa: CSVFLAAFNEQFF

d_call: -
v_call: TRBV7-2
clone_size: many
j_call: TRBJ2-3
cdr3_nt: TGTGCCAGCAGCTTAAGTCAGGGAGCGACCGATACGCAGTATTTT
cdr3_aa: CASSLSQGATDTQYF

d_call: -
v_call: TRBV20-1
clone_size: once
j_call: TRBJ1-6
cdr3_nt: TGCAGTGATAGTGTTTCCGGTAGCTCCTATAATTCACCCATCCACTTT
cdr3_aa: CSDSVSGSSYNSPIHF

d_call: -
v_call: TRBV7-9
clone_size: many
j_call: TRBJ1-6
cdr3_nt: TGTGCCAGCAGCTACGGGGGAAGCAATTCACCCCTCCACTTT
cdr3_aa: CASSYGGSNSPLHF

d_call: TRBD2
v_call: TRBV19
clone_size: few
j_call: TRBJ2-7
cdr3_nt: TGTGCCAGTCAAGAGCTAGCGGGAGAGGATTACGAGCAGTACTTC
cdr3_aa: CASQELAGEDYEQYF

d_call: -
v_call: TRBV6-2/TRBV6-3
clone_size: many
j_call: TRBJ2-3
cdr3_nt: TGTGCCAGCAGTTACTCTATCGGGAGAGTAGATACGCAGTATTTT
cdr3_aa: CASSYSIGRVDTQYF

d_call: -
v_call: TRBV18
clone_size: few
j_call: TRBJ2-5
cdr3_nt: TGTGCCAGCTCACCAGCGGTGGAGACCCAGTACTTC
cdr3_aa: CASSPAVETQYF

d_call: TRBD2
v_call: TRBV20-1
clone_size: many
j_call: TRBJ2-7
cdr3_nt: TGCAGTGCTCCGACTAGCGGGACCTACGAGCAGTACTTC
cdr3_aa: CSAPTSGTYEQYF

d_call: -
v_call: TRBV30
clone_size: -
j_call: TRBJ1-1
cdr3_nt: TGTGCCTGGAGTCCCGGTGGGTGGGACACTGAAGCTTTCTTT
cdr3_aa: CAWSPGGWDTEAFF

d_call: TRBD1
v_call: TRBV7-6
clone_size: few
j_call: TRBJ2-7
cdr3_nt: TGTGCCAGCAGCTTAGCGATCGGACAGGGGACTTACGAGCAGTACTTC
cdr3_aa: CASSLAIGQGTYEQYF

d_call: TRBD2
v_call: TRBV7-2
clone_size: -
j_call: TRBJ2-7
cdr3_nt: TGTGCCAGCAGCTTTCTAGCGGGACCTCTTTACGAGCAGTACTTC
cdr3_aa: CASSFLAGPLYEQYF

d_call: -
v_call: TRBV29-1
clone_size: -
j_call: TRBJ2-5
cdr3_nt: TGCAGCGTTGATAAGCAAGAGACCCAGTACTTC
cdr3_aa: CSVDKQETQYF

d_call: -
v_call: TRBV3-1
clone_size: many
j_call: TRBJ2-1
cdr3_nt: TGTGCCAGCAGCCACCGACTAGACGAGCAGTTCTTC
cdr3_aa: CASSHRLDEQFF

d_call: TRBD1
v_call: TRBV12-3/TRBV12-4
clone_size: -
j_call: TRBJ1-1
cdr3_nt: TGTGCCAGCTGTACCCGACAGGGGGCCTTCACTGAAGCTTTCTTT
cdr3_aa: CASCTRQGAFTEAFF

d_call: -
v_call: TRBV4-2
clone_size: few
j_call: TRBJ2-7
cdr3_nt: TGTGCCAGCAGCCACGGGGACCCGACCTACGAGCAGTACTTC
cdr3_aa: CASSHGDPTYEQYF

d_call: -
v_call: TRBV27
clone_size: -
j_call: TRBJ2-7
cdr3_nt: TGTGCCAGCGGGCCGTCGGTTCTCGGTTCATACGAGCAGTACTTC
cdr3_aa: CASGPSVLGSYEQYF

d_call: -
v_call: TRBV2
clone_size: many
j_call: TRBJ1-1
cdr3_nt: TGTGCCAGCAGTGTCGGGGGCACTGAAGCTTTCTTT
cdr3_aa: CASSVGGTEAFF

d_call: -
v_call: TRBV2
clone_size: many
j_call: TRBJ1-4
cdr3_nt: TGTGCCAGCAGTGAACCTGTGACTAATGAAAAACTGTTTTTT
cdr3_aa: CASSEPVTNEKLFF

d_call: TRBD2
v_call: TRBV2
clone_size: few
j_call: TRBJ2-1
cdr3_nt: TGTGCCAGCAGCCGTCTAGCGGGAGGGCCCCGTGAGCAGTTCTTC
cdr3_aa: CASSRLAGGPREQFF

d_call: -
v_call: TRBV6-1
clone_size: many
j_call: TRBJ1-4
cdr3_nt: TGTGCCAGCACCGTACTCCCAGGGCCCAATGACAATGAAAAACTGTTTTTT
cdr3_aa: CASTVLPGPNDNEKLFF

d_call: TRBD2
v_call: TRBV5-1
clone_size: few
j_call: TRBJ2-1
cdr3_nt: TGCGCCAGCAGCATAATAGCGGGAGGGGATGAGCAGTTCTTC
cdr3_aa: CASSIIAGGDEQFF

d_call: -
v_call: TRBV3-1
clone_size: -
j_call: TRBJ1-5
cdr3_nt: TGTGCCAGCAGTCCAGGGGTCTATCACAGTCAGCCCCAGCATTTT
cdr3_aa: CASSPGVYHSQPQHF

d_call: -
v_call: TRBV7-9
clone_size: -
j_call: TRBJ2-5
cdr3_nt: TGTGCCAGCAGCTTAGATGCCATTAGTCAAGAGACCCAGTACTTC
cdr3_aa: CASSLDAISQETQYF

d_call: -
v_call: TRBV10-3
clone_size: -
j_call: TRBJ1-2
cdr3_nt: TGTGCCATCAGTGGAAATTCAGCCAACTATGGCTACACCTTC
cdr3_aa: CAISGNSANYGYTF

d_call: -
v_call: TRBV6-1
clone_size: once
j_call: TRBJ1-5
cdr3_nt: TGTGCCAGCAGTCGTCGGAAGAGCAATCAGCCCCAGCATTTT
cdr3_aa: CASSRRKSNQPQHF

d_call: -
v_call: TRBV20-1
clone_size: -
j_call: TRBJ2-1
cdr3_nt: TGCAGTGCTAGAGATTGGCTAGTTGGGCACAATGAGCAGTTCTTC
cdr3_aa: CSARDWLVGHNEQFF

d_call: TRBD1
v_call: TRBV20-1
clone_size: many
j_call: TRBJ1-5
cdr3_nt: TGCAGTGCTAGATCCCCCCAGGGGGGTCATCAGCCCCAGCATTTT
cdr3_aa: CSARSPQGGHQPQHF

d_call: -
v_call: TRBV19
clone_size: many
j_call: TRBJ1-5
cdr3_nt: TGTGCCAGTAACGTCAAGGGCAATCAGCCCCAGCATTTT
cdr3_aa: CASNVKGNQPQHF

d_call: TRBD2
v_call: TRBV20-1
clone_size: many
j_call: TRBJ2-5
cdr3_nt: TGCAGTGCTAGCCCCCCTAGCGGGAGGGCCCGGGAGACCCAGTACTTC
cdr3_aa: CSASPPSGRARETQYF

d_call: TRBD2
v_call: TRBV3-1
clone_size: few
j_call: TRBJ2-7
cdr3_nt: TGTGCCAGCAGCCACACTAGCGGGATAAACGAGCAGTACTTC
cdr3_aa: CASSHTSGINEQYF

d_call: -
v_call: TRBV12-3/TRBV12-4
clone_size: few
j_call: TRBJ1-4
cdr3_nt: TGTGCCAGCAGTTTCTTCCTTACAGGGCCTAATGAAAAACTGTTTTTT
cdr3_aa: CASSFFLTGPNEKLFF

d_call: -
v_call: TRBV10-2
clone_size: few
j_call: TRBJ2-1
cdr3_nt: TGCGCCAGCAGTGAGTCGGGACAGCAGTTCTTC
cdr3_aa: CASSESGQQFF

d_call: -
v_call: TRBV10-1
clone_size: -
j_call: TRBJ2-2
cdr3_nt: TGCGCCAGCAGTGAGTTGAGATCCGGGGAGCTGTTTTTT
cdr3_aa: CASSELRSGELFF

d_call: -
v_call: TRBV10-3
clone_size: many
j_call: TRBJ1-1
cdr3_nt: TGTGCCATCAGTGAGTCCCACCAAGCTTTCTTT
cdr3_aa: CAISESHQAFF

d_call: -
v_call: TRBV7-9
clone_size: many
j_call: TRBJ1-2
cdr3_nt: TGTGCCAGCAGCCCTGGGTATACCTATGGCTACACCTTC
cdr3_aa: CASSPGYTYGYTF

d_call: -
v_call: TRBV20-1
clone_size: many
j_call: TRBJ1-2
cdr3_nt: TGCAGTGCTAGAATCGCCAGTTGGTATGGCTACACCTTC
cdr3_aa: CSARIASWYGYTF

d_call: TRBD2
v_call: TRBV5-4
clone_size: -
j_call: TRBJ2-3
cdr3_nt: TGTGCCAGCAGCCCCCGACTAGCGGGAGATACGCAGTATTTT
cdr3_aa: CASSPRLAGDTQYF

d_call: -
v_call: TRBV28
clone_size: many
j_call: TRBJ1-2
cdr3_nt: TGTGCCAGCAGTACTGCAGGGAAATATGGCTACACCTTC
cdr3_aa: CASSTAGKYGYTF

d_call: -
v_call: TRBV30
clone_size: -
j_call: TRBJ1-5
cdr3_nt: TGTGCCTGGAGCCTACCCAGAATCGGGGGATATAGCAATCAGCCCCAGCATTTT
cdr3_aa: CAWSLPRIGGYSNQPQHF

d_call: -
v_call: TRBV6-1
clone_size: many
j_call: TRBJ2-1
cdr3_nt: TGTGCCAGCGGCTTTAGCTCCTACAATGAGCAGTTCTTC
cdr3_aa: CASGFSSYNEQFF

d_call: -
v_call: TRBV4-1
clone_size: once
j_call: TRBJ1-1
cdr3_nt: TGCGCCAGCAGCCAAGAAGCCGTGGGGAAAGCTTTCTTT
cdr3_aa: CASSQEAVGKAFF

d_call: -
v_call: TRBV19
clone_size: -
j_call: TRBJ1-1
cdr3_nt: TGTGCCAGTCAGGAAAGGAATCTTCGTGCTGAAGCTTTCTTT
cdr3_aa: CASQERNLRAEAFF

d_call: -
v_call: TRBV14
clone_size: -
j_call: TRBJ2-1
cdr3_nt: TGTGCCAGCAGGCAAGATTACGGAAGCCACAATGAGAAGTTCTTC
cdr3_aa: CASRQDYGSHNEKFF

d_call: TRBD1
v_call: TRBV5-1
clone_size: few
j_call: TRBJ2-2
cdr3_nt: TGCGCCAGCAGCCCGCTACAGGGGGCAACCGGGGAGCTGTTTTTT
cdr3_aa: CASSPLQGATGELFF

d_call: TRBD2
v_call: TRBV14
clone_size: -
j_call: TRBJ2-1
cdr3_nt: TGTGCCAGCAGCCAAGATGGGGTTAGCGGGTTCTCCTACAATGAGCAGTTCTTC
cdr3_aa: CASSQDGVSGFSYNEQFF

d_call: TRBD2
v_call: TRBV11-2
clone_size: -
j_call: TRBJ2-1
cdr3_nt: TGTGCCAGCAGCTTAGGGCTAGCGGGAGATATTAGGAATGAGCAGTTCTTC
cdr3_aa: CASSLGLAGDIRNEQFF

d_call: -
v_call: TRBV7-2
clone_size: -
j_call: TRBJ1-3
cdr3_nt: TGTGCCAGCAGCTTGAATCAAGGGTCTGGAAAAAACATATATTTT
cdr3_aa: CASSLNQGSGKNIYF

d_call: -
v_call: TRBV5-4
clone_size: -
j_call: TRBJ1-1
cdr3_nt: TGTGCCAGCAGAACCCTAGGGAACACTGAAGCTTTCTTT
cdr3_aa: CASRTLGNTEAFF

d_call: -
v_call: TRBV6-2/TRBV6-3
clone_size: -
j_call: TRBJ2-3
cdr3_nt: TGTGCCGGCAGTGCTGGGACAACCACAGATACGCAGTATTTT
cdr3_aa: CAGSAGTTTDTQYF